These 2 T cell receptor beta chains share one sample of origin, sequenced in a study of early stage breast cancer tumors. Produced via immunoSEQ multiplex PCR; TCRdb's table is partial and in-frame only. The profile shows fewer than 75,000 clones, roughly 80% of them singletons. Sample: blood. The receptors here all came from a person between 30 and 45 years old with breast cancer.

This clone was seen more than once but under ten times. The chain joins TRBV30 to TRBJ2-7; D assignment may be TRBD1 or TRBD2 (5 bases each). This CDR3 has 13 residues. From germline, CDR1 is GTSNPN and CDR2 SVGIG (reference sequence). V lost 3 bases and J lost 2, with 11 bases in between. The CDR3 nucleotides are TGTGCCTGGAGGGGGACGGCCGCCTACGAGCAGTACTTC. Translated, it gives CAWRGTAAYEQYF.

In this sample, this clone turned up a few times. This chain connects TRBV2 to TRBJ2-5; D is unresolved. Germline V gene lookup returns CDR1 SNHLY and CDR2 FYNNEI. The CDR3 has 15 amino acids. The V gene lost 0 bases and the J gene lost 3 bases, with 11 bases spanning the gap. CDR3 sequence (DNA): TGTGCCAGCAGTGAAGCGCGAACAGACAAAGAGACCCAGTACTTC. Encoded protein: CASSEARTDKETQYF. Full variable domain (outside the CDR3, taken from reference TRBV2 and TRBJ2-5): EPEVTQTPSHQVTQMGQEVILRCVPISNHLYFYWYRQILGQKVEFLVSFYNNEISEKSEIFDDQFSVERPDGSNFTLKIRSTKLEDSAMYFCASSEARTDKETQYFGPGTRLLVL.